This entry lists 27 T cell receptor beta chains sequenced from one sample in a study of blood T cell repertoires in COVID-19 (dated by TCRdb to 2019 to 2021). The library was obtained by the immunoSEQ multiplex PCR assay. The source is immuneACCESS, and TCRdb retained only in-frame sequences with V and J called. Part of the clones is not carried over; for the studies checked, unresolved V genes explain less than half of this, and the remainder is unexplained. Present in this sample are about 250,000 clones, 80% to 85% of which were seen just once. The ten largest clones represent around 25% of the sample. Sequencing input: peripheral blood. These TCRs come from a man aged 35-49 years with acute or convalescent COVID-19.

This sequence joins TRBV7-9 and TRBJ2-2; D gene ambiguous. CDR3 length: 13 residues. Between the trimmed V and J ends, which lost 4 bases and 7 bases, there was a span of 10 bases. Germline V lookup: CDR1 SEHNR, CDR2 FQNEAQ (reference sequence). The CDR3 loop reads CASSYHPGGELFF. CDR3 in DNA: TGTGCCAGCAGCTACCATCCCGGCGGGGAGCTGTTTTTT.

The V call is TRBV4-1, the J call TRBJ2-1, with D perhaps TRBD1 (5 bases). The CDR3 consists of 11 residues. The V gene lost 4 bases and the J gene lost 8 bases, with 6 bases spanning the gap. CDR1 and CDR2 from the germline V gene are MGHRA and YSYEKL. CDR3 region: CASSRGDEQFF. The CDR3 DNA sequence: TGCGCCAGCAGCCGGGGCGATGAGCAGTTCTTC.

The V call is TRBV30, the J call TRBJ2-2; TRBD1 agrees at 9 bases. V was clipped by 2 bases and J by 5 bases; unmatched bases: 6. Germline lookup yields CDR1 GTSNPN and CDR2 SVGIG (reference sequence). The CDR3 sequence is 15 residues long. The CDR3 DNA reads as TGTGCCTGGAGTCGAGGGACAGGGAGAACCGGGGAGCTGTTTTTT. It translates to CAWSRGTGRTGELFF.

The chain is built from TRBV6-6 and TRBJ2-2, with a tentative D call TRBD2 (5 bases). This CDR3 is built from 15 residues. Trimming pared 6 bases from V and 1 base from J, leaving 12 bases between. CDR1 is MNHNY, CDR2 SVGAGI, per germline (reference sequence). The CDR3 region has the DNA TGTGCCAGCAGGGAAAGCGGAGGGAACACCGGGGAGCTGTTTTTT. As protein: CASRESGGNTGELFF.

The chain joins TRBV6-5 to TRBJ1-1; D is uncertain. Per germline, CDR1 MNHEY and CDR2 SVGAGI. Trimming removed 6 bases at V and 6 bases at J, with 17 bases between. The CDR3 consists of 14 residues. The CDR3 DNA sequence: TGTGCCAGCAGCCGTGGACTCCCCGAGGCTGAAGCTTTCTTT. Translated, it gives CASSRGLPEAEAFF.

The CDR3 DNA sequence: TGTGCCAGTAGGTTAGGGGGCGAGATTCAGCCCCAGCATTTT. Its translation: CASRLGGEIQPQHF. The chain employs TRBV19 and TRBJ1-5, with 7 nucleotides matching TRBD1. CDR1 is LNHDA, CDR2 SQIVND, per germline (reference sequence). The V segment lost 6 bases and the J segment 6 bases; nucleotides outside the gene matches: 8. The CDR3 covers 14 residues.

This chain links TRBV7-8 with TRBJ1-5; D gene unclear. This CDR3 has 14 amino acids. V was pared by 5 bases and J by 1 base, with 9 bases between. Germline CDR1 SGHVS, CDR2 FQNEAQ. The CDR3 DNA is TGTGCCAGCAGCCCGTTCGGGAGCAATCAGCCCCAGCATTTT. It encodes CASSPFGSNQPQHF. The complete variable domain, with remaining parts taken from reference TRBV7-8 and TRBJ1-5, reads GAGVSQSPRYKVAKRGQDVALRCDPISGHVSLFWYQQALGQGPEFLTYFQNEAQLDKSGLPSDRFFAERPEGSVSTLKIQRTQQEDSAVYLCASSPFGSNQPQHFGDGTRLSIL.

This sequence joins TRBV7-8 and TRBJ2-7; D might be TRBD2 (5 bases). The CDR3 spans 14 residues. Germline lookup yields CDR1 SGHVS and CDR2 FQNEAQ. Trimming cost V 4 bases and J 1 base, with 11 bases left between them. The CDR3 nucleotides are TGTGCCAGCAGCTCTCACGGGGAATCCTACGAGCAGTACTTC. Translated, it gives CASSSHGESYEQYF.

CDR3: CASRDRNYEQYF. The CDR3 DNA follows: TGTGCCAGCCGGGACAGAAACTACGAGCAGTACTTC. The chain combines TRBV6-5 with TRBJ2-7; the match to TRBD1 covers 7 bases. CDR3 length equals 12 residues. Per germline, CDR1 MNHEY and CDR2 SVGAGI. Trimming took 8 bases from V and 3 from J; bases not matched to a gene: 4.

In nucleotides, the CDR3 is TGTGCCAGCAGCGTAGCAGGACAGAGTAACACTGAAGCTTTCTTT. This encodes CASSVAGQSNTEAFF. The chain has TRBV9 and TRBJ1-1, with a possible D match to TRBD1 (6 bases). Trimming took off 0 bases at V and 2 bases at J, with 11 bases between the two ends. The CDR3 covers 15 residues. Germline V gives CDR1 SGDLS, CDR2 YYNGEE.

V gene TRBV7-8 combines with J gene TRBJ1-3; 10 bases are shared with TRBD1. The CDR3 loop spans 19 amino acids. CDR1 SGHVS and CDR2 FQNEAQ come from the germline V gene. Trimming at V came to 3 bases and at J to 4 bases, leaving 15 bases not matched to a gene. This CDR3 is CASSFYTTGQGGRGNTIYF. In nucleotides, the CDR3 is TGTGCCAGCAGCTTCTACACGACCGGACAGGGGGGAAGGGGAAACACCATATATTTT.

J is TRBJ2-1 and V is TRBV4-1, with D possibly being TRBD1 (6 bases). The CDR3 extends over 15 amino acids. Germline V gives CDR1 MGHRA, CDR2 YSYEKL. V was shortened by 4 bases and J by 4 bases, with 14 bases between the two germline ends. Here the CDR3 DNA reads TGCGCCAGCAGCCGCGATCGGGACATATACAATGAGCAGTTCTTC. Residues: CASSRDRDIYNEQFF.

This clone has only one observation. J is TRBJ1-5 and V is TRBV27; tentative D call: TRBD1 (6 bases). The CDR3 extends over 14 amino acids. Trimming removed 3 bases at V and 4 bases at J, with 10 bases between. Germline V gene data show CDR1 as MNHEY and CDR2 as SMNVEV (reference sequence). The CDR3 reads CASSFTRGNQPQHF. CDR3 DNA: TGTGCCAGCAGTTTTACCAGGGGAAATCAGCCCCAGCATTTT.

V usage is TRBV6-5 and J usage is TRBJ1-5; TRBD1 aligns across 7 bases. The CDR3 loop spans 14 amino acids. V was pared by 5 bases and J by 7 bases, with 8 bases of the junction left unmatched. Germline assignment: CDR1 MNHEY and CDR2 SVGAGI. The CDR3 spells CASSRQGLRQPQHF. The CDR3 nucleotides are TGTGCCAGCAGTAGACAGGGCCTCAGGCAGCCCCAGCATTTT.

This chain uses TRBV3-1 (or the pseudogene TRBV3-2) with TRBJ2-2; perhaps TRBD2 as D (5 bases). Germline CDR1 LGHDT, CDR2 YNNKEL (reference sequence). V lost 0 bases and J 4 bases, leaving 9 bases between the germline ends. CDR3 length equals 15 residues. In DNA, the CDR3 is TGTGCCAGCAGCCAAGATTTCGCGGGCACCGGGGAGCTGTTTTTT. As protein: CASSQDFAGTGELFF.

Comment on this clone: The identical CDR3 is also encoded by other nucleotide sequences in the sample. The V and J genes are TRBV7-2 and TRBJ1-5; D not resolved. The CDR3 runs to 16 residues. Trimming took off 1 base at V and 0 bases at J, with 10 bases between the two ends. The germline V gene has CDR1 SGHTA and CDR2 FQGNSA. The CDR3, as DNA: TGTGCCAGCAGCTTAGGGTCCAGGTATAGCAATCAGCCCCAGCATTTT. Protein product: CASSLGSRYSNQPQHF.

The chain is built from TRBV9 and TRBJ1-2; D may be TRBD1 (5 bases). CDR3 length: 13 residues. Trimming took off 3 bases at V and 4 bases at J, with 10 bases between the two ends. The V gene's germline CDR1 is SGDLS and CDR2 YYNGEE. The CDR3 bases are TGTGCCAGCAGCGCGGGCAGGGCCTATGGCTACACCTTC. Translated, it gives CASSAGRAYGYTF. Using reference TRBV9 and TRBJ1-2 for the parts outside the CDR3, the full variable domain is DSGVTQTPKHLITATGQRVTLRCSPRSGDLSVYWYQQSLDQGLQFLIQYYNGEERAKGNILERFSAQQFPDLHSELNLSSLELGDSALYFCASSAGRAYGYTFGSGTRLTVV.

The chain joins TRBV4-2 to TRBJ1-4; TRBD1 aligns across 7 bases. This CDR3 is 13 amino acids long. The J segment lost 3 bases and the V segment lost 5 bases, leaving 0 bases of the junction unmatched. CDR1 LGHNA and CDR2 YNFKEQ come from the germline V gene. CDR3 sequence: CASSGQANEKLFF. The CDR3 nucleotides are TGTGCCAGCAGCGGACAGGCTAATGAAAAACTGTTTTTT.

The DNA for the CDR3 is TGCGCCAGCAGCCAAGAGTTTCGACAGACTAGAAGCTCCTACAATGAGCAGTTCTTC. Translating gives CASSQEFRQTRSSYNEQFF. The chain carries TRBV4-1 and TRBJ2-1; TRBD2 is a possible D gene (6 bases). V dropped 0 bases and J dropped 0 bases, with 18 bases sitting between them. Germline CDR1 and CDR2: MGHRA and YSYEKL. The CDR3 is made up of 19 amino acids.

The chain has TRBV18 and TRBJ1-1; the D is unclear. The CDR3 length is 11 residues. Trimming left V 3 bases short and J 8 bases short, with 7 bases between. Germline CDR1 reads KGHSH; CDR2 reads LQKENI. CDR3 coding DNA: TGTGCCAGCTCACCGGAACAGGAAGCTTTCTTT. Its protein product is CASSPEQEAFF.

CDR3 nucleotide sequence: TGTGCCAGCAGCCAAGGTCTCAGTCACTATGGCTACACCTTC. As protein: CASSQGLSHYGYTF. The J gene is TRBJ1-2, the V gene TRBV3-1 (or the pseudogene TRBV3-2), with unresolved D. Per the germline V gene, CDR1 is LGHDT and CDR2 is YNNKEL (reference sequence). V lost 1 base, J lost 3 bases, and 9 bases lay in between. This CDR3 has 14 residues.

This chain links TRBV5-5 with TRBJ1-1; D is perhaps TRBD1 (6 bases). Germline V lookup: CDR1 SGHKS, CDR2 YYEKEE (reference sequence). V lost 0 bases and J lost 8, with 14 bases in between. This CDR3 region has 14 residues. CDR3 region: CASSLDRAVGEAFF. The CDR3 coding sequence is TGTGCCAGCAGCTTGGACAGGGCCGTGGGCGAAGCTTTCTTT.

This clone was seen a single time. This chain uses TRBV19 with TRBJ2-7; 9 nucleotides line up with TRBD2. V was pared by 0 bases and J by 5 bases, with 5 bases of the junction left unmatched. This CDR3 spans 15 amino acids. Germline V gene lookup returns CDR1 LNHDA and CDR2 SQIVND (reference sequence). The CDR3 protein is CASSIDRAGGDEQYF. CDR3 DNA sequence: TGTGCCAGTAGTATAGATCGAGCGGGAGGAGACGAGCAGTACTTC.

The V call is TRBV28, the J call TRBJ2-1; D uncertain. The germline CDR1 and CDR2 sequences are MDHEN and SYDVKM. This CDR3 has 13 residues. V lost 6 bases and J lost 2, with 8 bases in between. CDR3: CASSLDAYNEQFF. CDR3 nucleotides: TGTGCCAGCAGCCTAGATGCCTACAATGAGCAGTTCTTC.

This rearrangement joins TRBV7-2 to TRBJ2-3; 8 bases map to TRBD2. With V trimmed by 2 bases and J by 2 bases, 15 bases remained unmatched. Per the germline V gene, CDR1 is SGHTA and CDR2 is FQGNSA. This CDR3 is built from 19 residues. CDR3 region: CASSLSGGVAGLTTDTQYF. In nucleotides, the CDR3 is TGTGCCAGCAGCTTATCTGGGGGCGTAGCGGGGCTTACCACAGATACGCAGTATTTT.

In nucleotides, the CDR3 is TGTGCCAGCAGCAAAGAGAAGCAGGGGGACGGAGCTCGGGAGACCCAGTACTTC. This gives the protein CASSKEKQGDGARETQYF. The chain is built from TRBV21-1 and TRBJ2-5; TRBD1, as called in the table, went unchecked against the DNA. TRBV21-1 is termed a pseudogene. This CDR3 contains 18 residues.

The V call is TRBV5-4, the J call TRBJ1-2; 8 bases match TRBD1. In germline, CDR1 is SGHNT, CDR2 YYREEE (reference sequence). With 7 bases clipped from V and 4 bases from J, the junction kept 9 bases outside the gene matches. The CDR3 extends over 14 amino acids. The CDR3 loop reads CASGPQGAGYGYTF. In nucleotides, the CDR3 is TGTGCCAGCGGACCTCAGGGGGCGGGCTATGGCTACACCTTC.